The 18 T cell receptor beta chains given below trace back to one sample, sequenced in a study of T-cell reconstitution after alpha-beta-depleted transplantation in children. A TCRbeta library incorporating unique molecular identifiers was prepared. MiXCR, run by TCRdb on the PCR reads, gives a single entry per CDR3 protein. Among about 150,000 distinct CDR3 sequences, over 8.5% were seen once, and the ten largest hold roughly an eighth. The sequencing here drew on PBMCs, taken before TCRalphabeta/CD19-depleted stem cell transplant. These receptors were obtained from a boy younger than 10 with acute myeloid leukemia, due to receive a stem cell transplant.

This clonotype was recorded many times. The chain has TRBV28 and TRBJ2-7; 9 nucleotides agree with TRBD1. The ends lost 6 bases at V and 5 bases at J; junction bases unmatched: 5. This CDR3 comprises 13 residues. CDR1 and CDR2 (germline): MDHEN, SYDVKM. The DNA for the CDR3 is TGTGCCAGCAGCCGACAGGGGGTCCACGAGCAGTACTTC. The encoded protein is CASSRQGVHEQYF.

This clonotype appeared many times. The rearrangement uses TRBV3-1 and TRBJ1-6; TRBD1 aligns across 10 bases. The V and J ends lost 6 bases and 7 bases, in that order; junction bases with no gene match: 15. This CDR3 region has 18 residues. Germline V gene sequence: CDR1 LGHDT, CDR2 YNNKEL (reference sequence). CDR3 region: CASSSLDRGLRRNSPLHF. In nucleotides, the CDR3 is TGTGCCAGCAGTTCACTAGACAGGGGGCTGAGGAGGAATTCACCCCTCCACTTT.

The V and J genes are TRBV11-2 and TRBJ2-1; no clear D gene. CDR3 length: 14 amino acids. The germline V gene encodes CDR1 SGHAT and CDR2 FQNNGV. The ends were cut back, 2 bases at V and 2 bases at J, with 7 bases in the middle. The CDR3 nucleotides are TGTGCCAGCAGCTTAAGGCGGACCTACAATGAGCAGTTCTTC. Residues: CASSLRRTYNEQFF.

This clonotype occurred many times. The chain links TRBV4-1 to TRBJ2-1; possible D gene TRBD1, 5 bases. This CDR3 has 14 residues. Deletions cut 8 bases from V and 6 bases from J, with 17 bases between. Germline V CDR1 and CDR2: MGHRA, YSYEKL. CDR3 sequence reads: CASGGDQRGNEQFF. The CDR3 DNA reads as TGCGCCAGCGGCGGCGACCAAAGGGGCAATGAGCAGTTCTTC.

This clonotype was found many times. This chain links TRBV21-1 with TRBJ1-1; the table names TRBD1, a call not compared with the DNA. TRBV21-1 is a pseudogene locus. The CDR3 consists of 14 residues. This CDR3 is CASSKVGGNTEAFF. CDR3 DNA: TGTGCCAGCAGCAAAGTGGGGGGGAACACTGAAGCTTTCTTT.

This clonotype was found many times. V gene TRBV4-1 combines with J gene TRBJ1-1; 7 positions match TRBD1. The V gene end was trimmed by 1 base and the J gene end by 5 bases; junction bases not matched to a gene: 4. The CDR3 runs to 14 residues. The germline gives CDR1 MGHRA, CDR2 YSYEKL. CDR3 coding DNA: TGCGCCAGCAGCCAAGGGGCAGGGGGGACTGAAGCTTTCTTT. This encodes CASSQGAGGTEAFF.

This clonotype was detected ten times or more. The chain is built from TRBV30 and TRBJ1-1, with TRBD1 as a possible D gene (5 bases). CDR1 GTSNPN and CDR2 SVGIG come from the germline V gene (reference sequence). V was cut by 0 bases and J by 5 bases, with 10 bases left in between. The CDR3 totals 13 residues. The CDR3 here is CAWSVSGGTEAFF. In nucleotides, the CDR3 is TGTGCCTGGAGTGTATCGGGGGGAACTGAAGCTTTCTTT.

In this sample, this clonotype turned up many times. The chain employs TRBV3-1 and TRBJ1-5; maybe TRBD1 (6 bases). V was pared by 4 bases and J by 5 bases, with 9 bases between. Germline CDR1 reads LGHDT; CDR2 reads YNNKEL (reference sequence). The CDR3 is 13 amino acids. DNA for the CDR3: TGTGCCAGCAGCCCGGACAGAGATCAGCCCCAGCATTTT. Protein sequence: CASSPDRDQPQHF.

In this sample, this clonotype turned up many times. This chain connects TRBV20-1 to TRBJ1-1; D possibly corresponds to TRBD1 (5 bases). The CDR3 is 13 amino acids. Trimming took off 5 bases at V and 4 bases at J, with 14 bases between the two ends. The germline V gene has CDR1 DFQATT and CDR2 SNEGSKA (reference sequence). CDR3 amino acids: CSASSGGTTEAFF. Written as DNA, the CDR3 is TGCAGTGCTTCCTCGGGGGGAACCACTGAAGCTTTCTTT.

This clonotype has at least ten counts. The chain couples TRBV6-1 to TRBJ2-3; 7 nucleotides line up with TRBD1. V lost 6 bases to trimming and J lost 2 bases; unmatched junction nucleotides: 5. The CDR3 runs 14 residues. CDR1 MNHNS and CDR2 SASEGT come from the germline V gene. The CDR3 DNA follows: TGTGCCAGCAGCCGGGACAGACACACAGATACGCAGTATTTT. Amino acids: CASSRDRHTDTQYF.

This clonotype was seen ten or more times. The DNA of the CDR3 is TGCGCCAGCAGCATGGGACAATTGGAGCAGTACTTC. Residues: CASSMGQLEQYF. The chain carries TRBV5-1 and TRBJ2-7; tentatively, D is TRBD1 (6 bases). Trimming took off 4 bases at V and 7 bases at J, with 12 bases between the two ends. From germline, CDR1 is SGHRS and CDR2 YFSETQ. The CDR3 spans 12 residues.

In its sample, this clonotype was seen many times. The chain joins TRBV27 to TRBJ2-3; the D is unclear. The CDR3 is made up of 13 amino acids. V was cut by 4 bases and J by 0 bases, with 5 bases left in between. In germline, CDR1 is MNHEY, CDR2 SMNVEV (reference sequence). CDR3 DNA: TGTGCCAGCAGTTGGTCTAGCACAGATACGCAGTATTTT. It is translated as CASSWSSTDTQYF.

To note about this clonotype: Being one base from a much bigger clone, this may be a read error. The V gene is TRBV20-1, the J gene TRBJ1-4; D is unresolved. Germline V gives CDR1 DFQATT, CDR2 SNEGSKA (reference sequence). The CDR3 totals 13 residues. In DNA, the CDR3 is TGCAGTCCGAGGGCCTCTGGAGGCGAAAAACTGTATTTT. Amino acid sequence: CSPRASGGEKLYF.

In its sample, this clonotype was seen many times. V gene TRBV20-1 combines with J gene TRBJ2-7; 7 bases are shared with TRBD1. This CDR3 region has 13 residues. Germline loops: CDR1 DFQATT, CDR2 SNEGSKA (reference sequence). V trimming: 0 bases; J trimming: 9 bases; junction bases outside the gene matches: 8. As DNA, the CDR3 is TGCAGTGCTAGAGATCTGAGGGGGCCTGGGCAGTACTTC. This encodes CSARDLRGPGQYF.

Only one count was recorded for this clonotype. CDR3 DNA: TGTGCCAGCAGTTTAAACGACAGGGGGCGGACTGAAGCTTTCTTT. Protein product: CASSLNDRGRTEAFF. This chain connects TRBV28 to TRBJ1-1; TRBD1 matches at 10 bases. Looked up from germline, CDR1 is MDHEN and CDR2 is SYDVKM. J lost 5 bases, V lost 2 bases, and 5 bases had no gene match. The CDR3 consists of 15 residues.

The table lists this clonotype with many counts. The V and J genes are TRBV20-1 and TRBJ2-1; the match to TRBD2 covers 10 bases. CDR1 is DFQATT, CDR2 SNEGSKA, per germline (reference sequence). V was clipped by 0 bases and J by 3 bases; unmatched bases: 8. The CDR3 runs to 17 residues. In DNA form, the CDR3 reads TGCAGTGCTAGAGATAGCCTAGCGGGGGCGTACTACAATGAGCAGTTCTTC. Protein product: CSARDSLAGAYYNEQFF.

In regard to this clonotype: This clone may be a read error of a much larger clone one base away. This sequence joins TRBV18 and TRBJ1-1, with unresolved D. V was trimmed by 10 bases and J by 0 bases, leaving 21 bases between them. CDR1 and CDR2 from the germline V gene are KGHSH and LQKENI. The CDR3 totals 16 residues. The CDR3 loop is CANSQESGILNTEAFF. The CDR3, as DNA: TGTGCCAACTCCCAGGAGTCGGGCATCTTGAACACTGAAGCTTTCTTT.

This clonotype was observed many times. The chain couples TRBV28 to TRBJ2-3; no clear D gene. Between the trimmed V and J ends, which lost 10 bases and 0 bases, there was a span of 8 bases. This CDR3 comprises 12 residues. The germline V gene has CDR1 MDHEN and CDR2 SYDVKM. CDR3 residues: CATKGSTDTQYF. In DNA form, the CDR3 reads TGTGCCACCAAGGGTAGCACAGATACGCAGTATTTT.